Below are 29 T cell receptor beta chains sequenced from a single sample in a study of cytomegalovirus exposure and HLA in healthy donors (dated by TCRdb to 2016 to 2017). The receptor library was made with the immunoSEQ multiplex PCR assay. A mixture of 60 forward primers for TCR Vbeta segments and 13 reverse primers for TCR Jbeta segments was used in the multiplex PCR. This is the immuneACCESS table as TCRdb keeps it, with only in-frame sequences that have V and J called. A part of the clones is gone; compared with another copy, unresolved V genes explain less than half, and the rest is unexplained. Counted in this sample were approximately 130,000 clones; about 77% of them appeared once. The top ten constitute 1% to 1.5% of the sample. The sequenced sample was PBMCs. Every receptor here comes from a man between 45 and 60 years old in good health and CMV-seronegative.

This rearrangement joins TRBV7-9 to TRBJ2-7; D possibly corresponds to TRBD2 (6 bases). This CDR3 region has 12 residues. Germline CDR1 is SEHNR and CDR2 is FQNEAQ (reference sequence). Between the trimmed V and J ends, which lost 1 base and 8 bases, there was a span of 9 bases. The CDR3 sequence: CASSLDGGQQYF. CDR3 nucleotides: TGTGCCAGCAGCTTAGACGGGGGACAGCAGTACTTC.

CDR3 nucleotides: TGTGCCAGTAGTATCCGACTAGCGGGAGCCCCGATCTCAGACAATGAGCAGTTCTTC. This translates into CASSIRLAGAPISDNEQFF. The J gene is TRBJ2-1, the V gene TRBV19, with 12 positions matching TRBD2. Germline lookup yields CDR1 LNHDA and CDR2 SQIVND (reference sequence). V shed 3 bases, J shed 5 bases, and the junction held 14 bases outside the gene matches. The CDR3 is 19 residues long.

The V gene is TRBV5-1, the J gene TRBJ2-7, with 12 nucleotides matching TRBD2. V shed 4 bases and J 2 bases; nucleotides not matched to a gene: 7. The germline V gene encodes CDR1 SGHRS and CDR2 YFSETQ. The CDR3 consists of 16 residues. DNA of the CDR3: TGCGCCAGCAGCCCGACTAGCGGGAGTCTTCCCTACGAGCAGTACTTC. Translated, it gives CASSPTSGSLPYEQYF.

In its sample, this clone was seen a few times. The V gene is TRBV11-2, the J gene TRBJ2-5, with TRBD2 identical over 11 bases. The J call is doubtful: the DNA matches TRBJ2-7 better. The germline CDR1 and CDR2 sequences are SGHAT and FQNNGV. The CDR3 is made up of 16 amino acids. The CDR3 coding sequence is TGTGCCAGCAGCTCCCCTTTAGCGGGAGGGTACTACGAGCAGTACTTC. It specifies CASSSPLAGGYYEQYF.

In the case of this clone: Other DNA sequences from this sample encode an identical CDR3 as well. The V call is TRBV10-3, the J call TRBJ1-5, with D perhaps matching TRBD1 (5 bases). The germline CDR1 and CDR2 sequences are ENHRY and SYGVKD. This CDR3 region has 14 residues. V dropped 2 bases and J dropped 0 bases, with 5 bases sitting between them. This chain's CDR3 is CAISERGSNQPQHF. CDR3 DNA: TGTGCCATCAGTGAGAGGGGTAGCAATCAGCCCCAGCATTTT.

The V and J genes are TRBV7-9 and TRBJ2-7, with TRBD2 as a possible D gene (5 bases). The CDR3 covers 13 residues. Germline V CDR1 and CDR2: SEHNR, FQNEAQ (reference sequence). V lost 5 bases and J lost 6, with 14 bases in between. CDR3 sequence: CASSPLTAGEQYF. The CDR3 region has the DNA TGTGCCAGCAGCCCCTTGACGGCGGGCGAGCAGTACTTC.

This clone was observed a single time. This rearrangement joins TRBV28 to TRBJ2-2, with a weak D call TRBD2 (5 bases). The CDR3 loop spans 14 amino acids. Looked up from germline, CDR1 is MDHEN and CDR2 is SYDVKM. Trimming took 5 bases from V and 6 from J, leaving 13 bases between them. The chain's CDR3 is CASSVPVRAGELFF. Here the CDR3 DNA reads TGTGCCAGCAGTGTCCCAGTGAGGGCCGGGGAGCTGTTTTTT. The full variable domain, with the rest looked up from reference TRBV28 and TRBJ2-2, is DVKVTQSSRYLVKRTGEKVFLECVQDMDHENMFWYRQDPGLGLRLIYFSYDVKMKEKGDIPEGYSVSREKKERFSLILESASTNQTSMYLCASSVPVRAGELFFGEGSRLTVL.

This chain connects TRBV16 to TRBJ1-1, with unresolved D. The V gene's germline CDR1 is KGHSY and CDR2 FQNENV. CDR3 length: 13 residues. The V and J ends lost 1 base and 7 bases respectively, with 10 bases between them. The CDR3 sequence is CASSQYGSGEAFF. The DNA for the CDR3 is TGTGCCAGCAGCCAATATGGGTCAGGTGAAGCTTTCTTT.

V and J are TRBV10-3 and TRBJ1-3, with unresolved D. From germline, CDR1 is ENHRY and CDR2 SYGVKD. V was trimmed by 2 bases and J by 0 bases, leaving 5 bases between them. This CDR3 contains 14 residues. In DNA, the CDR3 is TGTGCCATCAGTGAGGCGGGCTCTGGAAACACCATATATTTT. It yields the protein CAISEAGSGNTIYF.

V usage is TRBV10-3 and J usage is TRBJ1-1, with 7 positions matching TRBD1. The CDR3 consists of 13 residues. Per germline, CDR1 ENHRY and CDR2 SYGVKD. Trimming took 3 bases from V and 5 from J; bases not matched to a gene: 3. The CDR3 here is CAISDRGYTEAFF. The DNA for the CDR3 is TGTGCCATCAGTGACAGGGGGTATACTGAAGCTTTCTTT.

The V call is TRBV18, the J call TRBJ2-7, with 7 nucleotides matching TRBD2. The CDR3 sequence is 15 residues long. The germline gives CDR1 KGHSH, CDR2 LQKENI. With 3 bases clipped from V and 6 bases from J, the junction kept 11 bases outside the gene matches. The CDR3 spells CASSPRAGVVFEQYF. CDR3 in DNA: TGTGCCAGCTCACCTCGGGCGGGAGTTGTTTTCGAGCAGTACTTC.

The rearrangement links TRBV5-5 to TRBJ2-2, with 7 positions matching TRBD1. This CDR3 has 19 amino acids. V trimming: 1 base; J trimming: 0 bases; junction bases outside the gene matches: 12. The germline CDR1 and CDR2 sequences are SGHKS and YYEKEE (reference sequence). CDR3 protein: CASSLSDRVLGSNTGELFF. The CDR3 DNA is TGTGCCAGCAGCTTGAGTGACAGGGTATTAGGTTCGAACACCGGGGAGCTGTTTTTT. The entire variable domain, with the rest obtained from reference TRBV5-5 and TRBJ2-2, is as follows: DAGVTQSPTHLIKTRGQQVTLRCSPISGHKSVSWYQQVLGQGPQFIFQYYEKEERGRGNFPDRFSARQFPNYSSELNVNALLLGDSALYLCASSLSDRVLGSNTGELFFGEGSRLTVL.

V usage is TRBV9 and J usage is TRBJ2-2; D is unclear. The germline CDR1 and CDR2 sequences are SGDLS and YYNGEE. This CDR3 has 15 residues. V gave up 0 bases and J gave up 5 bases, with 11 bases separating them. CDR3 sequence reads: CASSVGVVETGELFF. CDR3 sequence (DNA): TGTGCCAGCAGCGTAGGAGTCGTGGAGACCGGGGAGCTGTTTTTT.

The V and J genes are TRBV10-3 and TRBJ2-2, with D possibly being TRBD2 (5 bases). This CDR3 has 14 residues. V was clipped by 4 bases and J by 5 bases, with 11 bases between them. CDR1 and CDR2 from the germline V gene are ENHRY and SYGVKD. DNA for the CDR3: TGTGCCATCAGTGGGGAGAGGGTTACCGGGGAGCTGTTTTTT. Amino acids: CAISGERVTGELFF.

The V gene is TRBV4-3, the J gene TRBJ2-5, with 15 bases lining up with TRBD2. Per germline, CDR1 LGHNA and CDR2 YSLEER. V trimming: 3 bases; J trimming: 5 bases; junction bases outside the gene matches: 4. CDR3 size: 16 residues. CDR3 loop: CASSQGLAGGRETQYF. The CDR3 nucleotides are TGCGCCAGCAGCCAGGGACTAGCGGGAGGTAGGGAGACCCAGTACTTC.

The chain uses TRBV19 and TRBJ2-2, with TRBD1 as a possible D gene (6 bases). The CDR3 contains 16 residues. From germline, CDR1 is LNHDA and CDR2 SQIVND (reference sequence). Trimming pared 6 bases from V and 0 bases from J, leaving 14 bases between. CDR3 sequence reads: CASSYTGSANTGELFF. The CDR3 DNA reads TGTGCCAGTAGCTACACAGGGTCCGCGAACACCGGGGAGCTGTTTTTT.

The rearrangement joins TRBV18 to TRBJ2-7; 7 nucleotides agree with TRBD2. The CDR3 loop spans 14 amino acids. J was trimmed by 7 bases and V by 2 bases; bases with no gene match: 8. Germline V gene lookup returns CDR1 KGHSH and CDR2 LQKENI. DNA of the CDR3: TGTGCCAGCTCACCAATGGCGGGAGAATCTGAGCAGTACTTC. It translates to CASSPMAGESEQYF.

This clone was recorded only once. V and J are TRBV5-1 and TRBJ1-1; TRBD1 matches 8 bases. With V trimmed by 3 bases and J by 0 bases, 4 bases remained unmatched. Germline loops: CDR1 SGHRS, CDR2 YFSETQ. The CDR3 loop spans 15 amino acids. DNA of the CDR3: TGCGCCAGCAGCTCGGGACAGGACTTGAACACTGAAGCTTTCTTT. The encoded protein is CASSSGQDLNTEAFF.

The chain is built from TRBV5-4 and TRBJ2-2, with 9 nucleotides matching TRBD2. This CDR3 comprises 16 residues. Germline V gene lookup returns CDR1 SGHNT and CDR2 YYREEE (reference sequence). Trimming cost V 1 base and J 7 bases; bases outside gene matches: 8. The CDR3 region has the DNA TGTGCCAGCAGCTTGTTAGCGGGAGTTCTAGACGGGGAGCTGTTTTTT. It codes for CASSLLAGVLDGELFF.

The chain uses TRBV5-4 and TRBJ2-3; D unresolved. V was pared by 4 bases and J by 0 bases, with 6 bases between. The V gene's germline CDR1 is SGHNT and CDR2 YYREEE (reference sequence). The CDR3 has 13 amino acids. CDR3 sequence: CASSETSTDTQYF. CDR3 nucleotide sequence: TGTGCCAGCAGCGAGACTAGCACAGATACGCAGTATTTT.

The chain couples TRBV5-4 to TRBJ2-5; 8 nucleotides line up with TRBD2. Germline values: CDR1 SGHNT, CDR2 YYREEE (reference sequence). With V trimmed by 4 bases and J by 5 bases, 10 bases remained unmatched. CDR3 length: 15 amino acids. Here the CDR3 DNA reads TGTGCCAGCAGCGGACCGAGCGGGGGCCGTGAGACCCAGTACTTC. It translates to CASSGPSGGRETQYF.

The chain combines TRBV10-3 with TRBJ1-1, with D possibly matching TRBD1 (5 bases). Trimming removed 0 bases at V and 4 bases at J, with 21 bases between. CDR3 length: 18 amino acids. The germline V gene has CDR1 ENHRY and CDR2 SYGVKD. The CDR3 DNA reads TGTGCCATCAGTGAGTCTCTAACAGGAGGGCAGGGTCGCACTGAAGCTTTCTTT. As protein: CAISESLTGGQGRTEAFF.

The chain carries TRBV30 and TRBJ2-1; the match to TRBD2 covers 11 bases. This CDR3 has 14 amino acids. V lost 0 bases to trimming and J lost 6 bases; unmatched junction nucleotides: 1. CDR1 and CDR2 (germline): GTSNPN, SVGIG (reference sequence). Here the CDR3 DNA reads TGTGCCTGGAGTGTACTAGCGGGAGTCAATGAGCAGTTCTTC. Its protein product is CAWSVLAGVNEQFF.

V usage is TRBV21-1 and J usage is TRBJ2-7; the table assigns TRBD1, which was not confirmed against the DNA. TRBV21-1 is a pseudogene. The CDR3 is 13 amino acids. The CDR3 spells CASSKAQGGEQYF. CDR3 in DNA: TGTGCCAGCAGCAAAGCCCAGGGTGGGGAGCAGTACTTC.

This chain links TRBV27 with TRBJ2-7, with TRBD1 matching 9 bases. The CDR3 is 14 amino acids. CDR1 and CDR2 (germline): MNHEY, SMNVEV (reference sequence). Trimming took 4 bases from V and 3 from J; bases not matched to a gene: 4. CDR3 amino acids: CASSSRDRVYEQYF. CDR3 coding DNA: TGTGCCAGCAGTTCCCGGGACAGGGTCTACGAGCAGTACTTC.

The chain couples TRBV6-1 to TRBJ2-7; 8 bases agree with TRBD2. Germline CDR1 MNHNS, CDR2 SASEGT. CDR3 length equals 16 residues. The V and J ends lost 3 bases and 3 bases, in that order; junction bases with no gene match: 10. The CDR3 region is CASSDMSSGFNYEQYF. The DNA of the CDR3 is TGTGCCAGCAGTGATATGTCTAGCGGGTTTAACTACGAGCAGTACTTC.

This clone was observed a single time. The V call is TRBV7-3, the J call TRBJ2-2, with TRBD2 as a possible D gene (5 bases). CDR1 SGHTA and CDR2 FQGTGA come from the germline V gene. The V and J ends lost 2 bases and 1 base respectively, with 11 bases between them. The CDR3 loop spans 16 amino acids. The CDR3 reads CASSLQAALNTGELFF. The CDR3 coding sequence is TGTGCCAGCAGCTTACAAGCGGCCTTGAACACCGGGGAGCTGTTTTTT.

The V call is TRBV11-2, the J call TRBJ2-3, with 9 bases that match TRBD2. The V gene end was trimmed by 5 bases and the J gene end by 0 bases; junction bases not matched to a gene: 15. This CDR3 region has 19 residues. CDR1 is SGHAT, CDR2 FQNNGV, per germline. CDR3 in DNA: TGTGCCAGCAGCGTCCAGTGGGGGGCTAGCGGGGAAAGCACAGATACGCAGTATTTT. Translating it yields CASSVQWGASGESTDTQYF.

The chain is built from TRBV10-3 and TRBJ2-2, with TRBD1 matching over 7 bases. V dropped 6 bases and J dropped 6; count of bases not matched to a gene: 4. The CDR3 consists of 13 residues. CDR1 is ENHRY, CDR2 SYGVKD, per germline. The CDR3 loop reads CAIRDRVAGELFF. DNA of the CDR3: TGTGCCATCAGAGACAGGGTCGCCGGGGAGCTGTTTTTT.